The clone carrying this T cell receptor (beta chain) occurred many times. Its target is unknown. Time point: patch test 1, 2 weeks after DPC sensitization. Indicated treatment: therapeutic diphenylcyclopropenone sensitization with weekly scalp DPC. Those who donated were patients with alopecia, 18 to 70 years of age, and suitable for DPC. This specimen belongs to a study of human T cells and chemical hapten exposure. Looking at the study overall: DPC at 0.01% went onto the upper back in patch tests, read at 6 days. Study results and caveats: Versus controls, expanded TCRs had significantly more large CDR3 similarity clusters. Those TCRs sitting above 1 in 1000 frequency stayed the same with DPC sensitization.

TCRdb reprocessed the RACE reads with MiXCR, giving one entry per CDR3 protein. The profile shows tens of thousands of distinct CDR3 sequences, around 10% of them singletons. In germline, CDR1 is SEHNR, CDR2 FQNEAQ (reference sequence). This CDR3 region has 13 residues. V was pared by 4 bases and J by 8 bases, with 11 bases between. The chain uses TRBV7-9 and TRBJ1-4, with D perhaps TRBD1 (5 bases). This sequence was found in a woman in her thirties or forties with alopecia areata. Some clones in this sample may be carry-over from other donors' samples. The sequenced sample was whole blood, obtained in connection with sensitization to the hapten diphenylcyclopropenone (DPC). The DNA of the CDR3 is TGTGCCAGCAGCTCCTGGGGGGGAGAAAAACTGTTTTTT. Translation: CASSSWGGEKLFF.